The 13 T cell receptor beta chains below all came from one sample that was sequenced in a study of beta chain features in type 1 diabetes. What was sequenced were expressed TCRB transcripts, since all of the isolated RNA had been reverse transcribed. Here immunoSEQ multiplex PCR was the method, and the copy in TCRdb shows in-frame clones only, minus some. The sample records roughly 330,000 clones, approximately 10% being singletons. The sequencing sample was made of naive CD4+ T cells from blood. The source is a woman younger than 45 in good health.

This clone was seen a handful of times. This chain links TRBV28 with TRBJ2-5, with TRBD1 matching 9 bases. Trimming took 6 bases from V and 5 from J; bases not matched to a gene: 7. Germline V gene lookup returns CDR1 MDHEN and CDR2 SYDVKM. The CDR3 is 14 amino acids. CDR3 protein: CASSPGQGLETQYF. In nucleotides, the CDR3 is TGTGCCAGCAGCCCGGGACAGGGACTGGAGACCCAGTACTTC.

This clone has only a few counts. The chain carries TRBV30 and TRBJ2-5, with D tentatively TRBD2 (5 bases). Germline CDR1 and CDR2: GTSNPN and SVGIG (reference sequence). V gave up 3 bases and J gave up 6 bases, with 14 bases separating them. The CDR3 is 13 residues long. CDR3 amino acids: CAWRLARIQTQYF. The CDR3 region has the DNA TGTGCCTGGAGGCTAGCCAGAATTCAGACCCAGTACTTC.

This chain uses TRBV7-2 with TRBJ1-5, with TRBD1 matching 8 bases. Germline values: CDR1 SGHTA, CDR2 FQGNSA. This CDR3 has 14 amino acids. V dropped 4 bases and J dropped 1; count of bases not matched to a gene: 0. The CDR3 loop reads CASSWTGSNQPQHF. CDR3 coding DNA: TGTGCCAGCAGCTGGACAGGGAGCAATCAGCCCCAGCATTTT.

The V and J genes are TRBV9 and TRBJ2-7; 10 bases are a match to TRBD1. V trimming: 3 bases; J trimming: 5 bases; junction bases outside the gene matches: 11. This CDR3 region has 16 residues. CDR1 and CDR2 (germline): SGDLS, YYNGEE. CDR3 DNA sequence: TGTGCCAGCAGCGGACGCGAGGGGACAGGGGTCCACGAGCAGTACTTC. The encoded protein is CASSGREGTGVHEQYF.

This sequence joins TRBV18 and TRBJ2-4; 8 nucleotides line up with TRBD1. The CDR3 contains 14 residues. Germline V CDR1 and CDR2: KGHSH, LQKENI. The ends lost 5 bases at V and 6 bases at J; junction bases unmatched: 6. Here the CDR3 reads CASSDQGAGNIQYF. CDR3 DNA sequence: TGTGCCAGCTCAGACCAGGGGGCCGGAAACATTCAGTACTTC.

Concerning this clone: The same CDR3 is also encoded by other DNA sequences in this sample. This sequence joins TRBV7-3 and TRBJ1-1; the D is unclear. CDR1 is SGHTA, CDR2 FQGTGA, per germline. With 0 bases removed from V and 5 bases from J, the gap between germline ends came to 7 bases. This CDR3 has 13 amino acids. The DNA for the CDR3 is TGTGCCAGCAGCTTAACCGGAGGTACTGAAGCTTTCTTT. Its protein is CASSLTGGTEAFF. The complete variable domain, with remaining parts taken from reference TRBV7-3 and TRBJ1-1, reads GAGVSQTPSNKVTEKGKYVELRCDPISGHTALYWYRQSLGQGPEFLIYFQGTGAADDSGLPNDRFFAVRPEGSVSTLKIQRTERGDSAVYLCASSLTGGTEAFFGQGTRLTVV.

This rearrangement joins TRBV7-9 to TRBJ1-4, with D maybe TRBD1 (6 bases). The CDR3 runs 14 residues. V lost 9 bases and J lost 8, with 19 bases in between. Germline assignment: CDR1 SEHNR and CDR2 FQNEAQ (reference sequence). CDR3 region: CASKISGQGEKLFF. CDR3 bases: TGTGCCAGTAAAATTAGCGGGCAGGGGGAAAAACTGTTTTTT.

The V gene is TRBV7-9, the J gene TRBJ2-5; tentative D call: TRBD2 (5 bases). CDR3 length equals 17 residues. V was clipped by 5 bases and J by 0 bases, with 19 bases between them. From germline, CDR1 is SEHNR and CDR2 FQNEAQ (reference sequence). In DNA form, the CDR3 reads TGTGCCAGCAGCCCCAGAGCAGCGGTTAAGGACCAAGAGACCCAGTACTTC. It translates to CASSPRAAVKDQETQYF.

This chain joins TRBV6-5 and TRBJ1-2, with unresolved D. Germline V gives CDR1 MNHEY, CDR2 SVGAGI. The CDR3 has 15 amino acids. Between the trimmed V and J ends, which lost 2 bases and 7 bases, there was a span of 17 bases. The CDR3 DNA is TGTGCCAGCAGTTACGGACCGGGGTTCTACGCTGGCTACACCTTC. Translating gives CASSYGPGFYAGYTF.

V and J are TRBV2 and TRBJ2-1, with D maybe TRBD2 (6 bases). This CDR3 has 10 residues. V was pared by 8 bases and J by 13 bases, with 12 bases between. Germline V gives CDR1 SNHLY, CDR2 FYNNEI. CDR3 DNA: TGTGCCAGCCGAACGGGACTTCAGTTCTTC. Translating it yields CASRTGLQFF.

The chain couples TRBV7-3 to TRBJ2-1; TRBD2 might be the D (5 bases). CDR3 length: 9 amino acids. Germline V gives CDR1 SGHTA, CDR2 FQGTGA. V dropped 5 bases and J dropped 15 bases, with 8 bases sitting between them. The CDR3 is CASSRRGFF. The CDR3 region has the DNA TGTGCCAGCAGCCGCCGGGGGTTCTTC.

The chain is built from TRBV18 and TRBJ1-1; 8 bases match TRBD1. V shed 4 bases and J 1 base; nucleotides not matched to a gene: 5. The germline V gene encodes CDR1 KGHSH and CDR2 LQKENI. The CDR3 totals 15 residues. This CDR3 reads CASSRSDRANTEAFF. The CDR3 DNA sequence: TGTGCCAGCTCACGCTCGGACAGGGCGAACACTGAAGCTTTCTTT.

The chain carries TRBV28 and TRBJ2-1; a possible D gene is TRBD1 (6 bases). The CDR3 spans 17 residues. Germline V lookup: CDR1 MDHEN, CDR2 SYDVKM. Between the trimmed V and J ends, which lost 5 bases and 0 bases, there was a span of 17 bases. The CDR3 DNA reads as TGTGCCAGCAGTCCAGGAGTTGCGGACAGCTCCTACAATGAGCAGTTCTTC. Protein sequence: CASSPGVADSSYNEQFF. The entire variable domain, with the rest obtained from reference TRBV28 and TRBJ2-1, is as follows: DVKVTQSSRYLVKRTGEKVFLECVQDMDHENMFWYRQDPGLGLRLIYFSYDVKMKEKGDIPEGYSVSREKKERFSLILESASTNQTSMYLCASSPGVADSSYNEQFFGPGTRLTVL.